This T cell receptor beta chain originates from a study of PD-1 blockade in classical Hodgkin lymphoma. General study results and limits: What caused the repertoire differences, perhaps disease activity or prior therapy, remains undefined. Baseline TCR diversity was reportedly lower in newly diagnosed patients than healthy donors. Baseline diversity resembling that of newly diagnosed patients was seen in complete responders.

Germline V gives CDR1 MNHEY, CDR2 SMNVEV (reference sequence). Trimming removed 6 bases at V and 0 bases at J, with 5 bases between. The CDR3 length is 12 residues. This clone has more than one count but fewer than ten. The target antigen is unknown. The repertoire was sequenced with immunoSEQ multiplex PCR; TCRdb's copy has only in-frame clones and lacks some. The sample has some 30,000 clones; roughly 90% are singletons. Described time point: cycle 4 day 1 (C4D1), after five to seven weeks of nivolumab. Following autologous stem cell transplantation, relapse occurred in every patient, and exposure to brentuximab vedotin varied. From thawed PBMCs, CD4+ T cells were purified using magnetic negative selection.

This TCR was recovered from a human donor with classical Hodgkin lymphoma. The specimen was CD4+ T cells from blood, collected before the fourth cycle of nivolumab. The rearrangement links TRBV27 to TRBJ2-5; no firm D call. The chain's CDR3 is CASSRNQETQYF. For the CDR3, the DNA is TGTGCCAGCAGCCGCAACCAAGAGACCCAGTACTTC.